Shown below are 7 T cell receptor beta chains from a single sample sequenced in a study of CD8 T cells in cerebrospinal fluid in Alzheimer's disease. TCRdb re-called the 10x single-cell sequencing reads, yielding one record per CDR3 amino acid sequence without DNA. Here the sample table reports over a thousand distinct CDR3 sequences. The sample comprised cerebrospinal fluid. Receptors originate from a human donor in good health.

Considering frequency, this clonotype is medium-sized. CDR3 loop: CASSTNPVGGSGELFF. The chain uses TRBV19 and TRBJ2-2; TCRdb calls TRBD1, which cannot be checked without DNA. The CDR3 is 16 amino acids. The germline CDR1 and CDR2 sequences are LNHDA and SQIVND (reference sequence). The variable domain in full, completed from reference TRBV19 and TRBJ2-2, reads DGGITQSPKYLFRKEGQNVTLSCEQNLNHDAMYWYRQDPGQGLRLIYYSQIVNDFQKGDIAEGYSVSREKKESFPLTVTSAQKNPTAFYLCASSTNPVGGSGELFFGEGSRLTVL.

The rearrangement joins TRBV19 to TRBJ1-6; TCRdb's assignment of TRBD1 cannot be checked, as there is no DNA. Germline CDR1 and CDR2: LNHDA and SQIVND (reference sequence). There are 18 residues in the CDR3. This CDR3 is CASTPGTGGLGGNSPLHF.

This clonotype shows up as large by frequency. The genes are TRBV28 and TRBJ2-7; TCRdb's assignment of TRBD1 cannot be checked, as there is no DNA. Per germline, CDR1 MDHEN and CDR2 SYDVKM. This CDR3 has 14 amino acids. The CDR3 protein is CASIRRGRPVEQYF.

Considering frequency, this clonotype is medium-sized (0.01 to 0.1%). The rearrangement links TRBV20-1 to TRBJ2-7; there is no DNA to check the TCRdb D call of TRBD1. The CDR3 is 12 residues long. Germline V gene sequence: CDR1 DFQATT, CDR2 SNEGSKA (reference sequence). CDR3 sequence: CRVGQGAREQYF.

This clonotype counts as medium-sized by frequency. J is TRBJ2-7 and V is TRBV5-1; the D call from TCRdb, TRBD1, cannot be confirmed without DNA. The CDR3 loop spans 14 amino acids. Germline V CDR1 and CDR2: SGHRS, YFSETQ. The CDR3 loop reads CASSSGTGLGEQYF.

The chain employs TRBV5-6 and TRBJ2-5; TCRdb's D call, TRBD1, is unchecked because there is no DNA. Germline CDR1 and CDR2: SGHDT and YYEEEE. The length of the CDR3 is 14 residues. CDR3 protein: CASSTGVGGETQYF.

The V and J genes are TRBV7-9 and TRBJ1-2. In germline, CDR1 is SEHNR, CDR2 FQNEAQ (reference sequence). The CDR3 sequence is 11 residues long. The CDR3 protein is CASSLAYGYTF.